One and the same sample provided the 19 T cell receptor beta chains below, sequenced in a study of blood T cell repertoires in COVID-19. Data came from immunoSEQ multiplex PCR; TCRdb stores just in-frame clones and leaves some out. The table includes roughly 140,000 clones, more than 70% detected once. The sequencing sample was made of peripheral blood. Receptors were obtained from a man in his forties or fifties with active or convalescent COVID-19.

This chain uses TRBV19 with TRBJ1-5; perhaps TRBD1 as D (5 bases). This CDR3 comprises 15 residues. Trimming left V 3 bases short and J 0 bases short, with 9 bases between. Germline V gene sequence: CDR1 LNHDA, CDR2 SQIVND (reference sequence). The CDR3 sequence: CASSMGGVSNQPQHF. The CDR3 DNA reads as TGTGCCAGTAGTATGGGAGGGGTTAGCAATCAGCCCCAGCATTTT.

In its sample, this clone was seen once. The chain uses TRBV11-2 and TRBJ2-6; 8 positions match TRBD1. The V and J ends lost 3 bases and 3 bases, in that order; junction bases with no gene match: 4. Germline V gives CDR1 SGHAT, CDR2 FQNNGV. The CDR3 is 16 residues long. In nucleotides, the CDR3 is TGTGCCAGCAGCTTCTGGACAGGGTATGGGGCCAACGTCCTGACTTTC. It is translated as CASSFWTGYGANVLTF. Looking up the rest from reference TRBV11-2 and TRBJ2-6 gives the full variable domain: EAGVAQSPRYKIIEKRQSVAFWCNPISGHATLYWYQQILGQGPKLLIQFQNNGVVDDSQLPKDRFSAERLKGVDSTLKIQPAKLEDSAVYLCASSFWTGYGANVLTFGAGSRLTVL.

This chain uses TRBV10-1 with TRBJ2-1; no definite D call. Germline CDR1 and CDR2: WNHNN and SYGVQD (reference sequence). Deletions cut 0 bases from V and 10 bases from J, with 10 bases between. The length of the CDR3 is 13 residues. The CDR3 DNA is TGCGCCAGCAGTGAGTCCAGGCGTAGGGAGCAGTTCTTC. The encoded protein is CASSESRRREQFF.

The chain uses TRBV5-1 and TRBJ2-7; 7 bases line up with TRBD2. CDR1 and CDR2 (germline): SGHRS, YFSETQ. This CDR3 region has 17 residues. V shed 1 base and J 2 bases; nucleotides not matched to a gene: 12. The CDR3 DNA is TGCGCCAGCAGCTTGTCGGCTAGCGGAGCCCCCACCTACGAGCAGTACTTC. Encoded protein: CASSLSASGAPTYEQYF.

The chain has TRBV5-6 and TRBJ2-5; D is uncertain. V lost 0 bases and J 6 bases, leaving 12 bases between the germline ends. The CDR3 has 14 amino acids. The germline V gene has CDR1 SGHDT and CDR2 YYEEEE. As DNA, the CDR3 is TGTGCCAGCAGCTTGGCGGCAGGTCGAAAGACCCAGTACTTC. Protein sequence: CASSLAAGRKTQYF.

The chain has TRBV6-6 and TRBJ1-1; 9 bases are shared with TRBD1. There are 14 residues in the CDR3. V was clipped by 7 bases and J by 3 bases; unmatched bases: 6. Germline CDR1 MNHNY, CDR2 SVGAGI (reference sequence). The DNA for the CDR3 is TGTGCCAGCACCTGGGACAGGGATTACACTGAAGCTTTCTTT. The encoded protein is CASTWDRDYTEAFF.

V is TRBV4-1 and J is TRBJ2-4, with 8 bases aligning to TRBD2. Trimming cost V 0 bases and J 8 bases; bases outside gene matches: 3. CDR3 length: 14 amino acids. Germline V gene data show CDR1 as MGHRA and CDR2 as YSYEKL. CDR3 region: CASSQDLRGDIQYF. The DNA of the CDR3 is TGCGCCAGCAGCCAAGATCTGCGGGGGGACATTCAGTACTTC.

The rearrangement uses TRBV19 and TRBJ2-5, with TRBD1 identical over 10 bases. V was pared by 5 bases and J by 2 bases, with 11 bases of the junction left unmatched. The germline V gene has CDR1 LNHDA and CDR2 SQIVND (reference sequence). The CDR3 has 17 amino acids. Written as DNA, the CDR3 is TGTGCCAGTAGTGGGACAGGGGACGCTAGAAGACAAGAGACCCAGTACTTC. Its translation is CASSGTGDARRQETQYF.

The chain has TRBV28 and TRBJ1-1, with D possibly TRBD1 on 5 matching bases. The germline V gene has CDR1 MDHEN and CDR2 SYDVKM. CDR3 length: 15 residues. V lost 2 bases and J 1 base, leaving 11 bases between the germline ends. CDR3 bases: TGTGCCAGCAGTTTAGCCCAGGGAAGGAACACTGAAGCTTTCTTT. This codes for CASSLAQGRNTEAFF.

Here the CDR3 DNA reads TGTGCCAGCAGTTTGGCGGCCGAACAGCCCCAGCATTTT. Encoded protein: CASSLAAEQPQHF. This chain joins TRBV28 and TRBJ1-5, with D uncertain. The V end was cut by 3 bases, the J end by 7 bases, with 10 bases between. The germline CDR1 and CDR2 sequences are MDHEN and SYDVKM. The CDR3 has 13 residues. Using reference TRBV28 and TRBJ1-5 for the parts outside the CDR3, the full variable domain is DVKVTQSSRYLVKRTGEKVFLECVQDMDHENMFWYRQDPGLGLRLIYFSYDVKMKEKGDIPEGYSVSREKKERFSLILESASTNQTSMYLCASSLAAEQPQHFGDGTRLSIL.

This chain joins TRBV6-5 and TRBJ2-1, with 10 bases matching TRBD2. After removal of 4 bases from V and 6 bases from J, the junction contained 9 bases not matched to a gene. CDR1 and CDR2 from the germline V gene are MNHEY and SVGAGI. The CDR3 covers 16 residues. CDR3 sequence: CASSSSGTSVGNEQFF. In DNA form, the CDR3 reads TGTGCCAGCAGTTCATCCGGGACTAGCGTCGGCAATGAGCAGTTCTTC.

The CDR3 spells CASSLSRGATEAFF. CDR3 nucleotide sequence: TGTGCCAGCAGTTTATCACGGGGAGCCACTGAAGCTTTCTTT. The chain is built from TRBV28 and TRBJ1-1; no clear D. The CDR3 sequence is 14 residues long. The germline gives CDR1 MDHEN, CDR2 SYDVKM. Trimming removed 1 base at V and 4 bases at J, with 10 bases between.

This clone came up once. The V and J genes are TRBV6-5 and TRBJ2-2, with 9 bases that match TRBD1. Trimming took 4 bases from V and 6 from J; bases not matched to a gene: 3. The CDR3 loop spans 14 amino acids. CDR1 and CDR2 from the germline V gene are MNHEY and SVGAGI. Written as DNA, the CDR3 is TGTGCCAGCAGTTTGGGACAGGGCTCCGGGGAGCTGTTTTTT. Translation: CASSLGQGSGELFF.

The chain uses TRBV7-9 and TRBJ1-4, with 9 bases matching TRBD1. Germline V gene lookup returns CDR1 SEHNR and CDR2 FQNEAQ (reference sequence). V dropped 5 bases and J dropped 6; count of bases not matched to a gene: 7. The CDR3 has 15 amino acids. The CDR3: CASSRGTGFDEKLFF. The CDR3 DNA follows: TGTGCCAGCAGCCGAGGGACAGGGTTCGATGAAAAACTGTTTTTT.

The chain employs TRBV2 and TRBJ2-1, with 12 nucleotides matching TRBD2. Trimming removed 5 bases from V and 5 bases from J; junction bases left unmatched: 4. The CDR3 is 15 residues long. Germline CDR1 is SNHLY and CDR2 is FYNNEI. The CDR3 region has the DNA TGTGCCAGCAGTTTTCGGACTAGCGGGGACAATGAGCAGTTCTTC. It encodes CASSFRTSGDNEQFF.

This chain joins TRBV18 and TRBJ2-7; D is possibly TRBD2 (6 bases). The germline V gene encodes CDR1 KGHSH and CDR2 LQKENI. With 2 bases removed from V and 7 bases from J, the gap between germline ends came to 15 bases. The CDR3 sequence is 14 residues long. The CDR3 here is CASSPTPSDVEQYF. In DNA form, the CDR3 reads TGTGCCAGCTCACCAACCCCTAGCGACGTGGAGCAGTACTTC.

The CDR3, as DNA: TGTGCCAGCAGTTCACGTCTCTCTAACAGGGGAGGCGAGCAGTACTTC. Its translation is CASSSRLSNRGGEQYF. This rearrangement joins TRBV27 to TRBJ2-7; D is possibly TRBD1 (7 bases). The CDR3 spans 16 residues. Germline V CDR1 and CDR2: MNHEY, SMNVEV (reference sequence). V lost 4 bases and J 6 bases, leaving 22 bases between the germline ends.

The chain combines TRBV28 with TRBJ2-7, with D maybe TRBD1 (6 bases). Germline V lookup: CDR1 MDHEN, CDR2 SYDVKM. V was trimmed by 3 bases and J by 4 bases, leaving 16 bases between them. The CDR3 is 15 residues long. CDR3 nucleotides: TGTGCCAGCAGTTTCCCGGACAGCCCTCTTTACGAGCAGTACTTC. Its protein is CASSFPDSPLYEQYF.

V and J are TRBV27 and TRBJ2-4, with TRBD1 matching 7 bases. Germline loops: CDR1 MNHEY, CDR2 SMNVEV (reference sequence). V dropped 4 bases and J dropped 7; count of bases not matched to a gene: 7. This CDR3 region has 14 residues. CDR3 in DNA: TGTGCCAGCAGTTCGGACGGCAGGGGGAACATTCAGTACTTC. This translates into CASSSDGRGNIQYF.